This T cell receptor (beta chain) was captured by sequencing in a study of quantifying T cell responses using KT2 cells. Study context: Reverse transcription used primers in the TCR alpha and beta constant regions. Study-wide findings and caveats: KT2 sequence counts showed saturation when very many KT2 cells were spiked in.

Germline V gene lookup returns CDR1 DFQATT and CDR2 SNEGSKA (reference sequence). The CDR3 covers 13 residues. Trimming stripped 3 bases from V and 4 bases from J, with 10 bases between. Different KT2-to-PBMC ratios were created with a constant PBMC count. A single-stranded UMI oligo with SP2 sequence was ligated to cDNA 3' ends. The first PCR ran around 4 cycles with an equimolar RC1.1 and RC1.2 beta primer mix. TCRdb reprocessed the UMI-ligation and nested PCR reads with MiXCR, giving one entry per CDR3 protein. The sample consists of tens of thousands of distinct CDR3 sequences, 6% to 8% of them appearing once. This clonotype was seen a few times. Its antigen remains unknown.

This TCR was sampled from a human donor. The chain links TRBV20-1 to TRBJ2-1; D call uncertain. Input material: PBMCs spiked with cells of the T cell clone KT2. The CDR3 loop reads CSASFSEYNEQFF. In nucleotides, the CDR3 is TGCAGTGCTAGTTTCTCGGAATACAATGAGCAGTTCTTC.